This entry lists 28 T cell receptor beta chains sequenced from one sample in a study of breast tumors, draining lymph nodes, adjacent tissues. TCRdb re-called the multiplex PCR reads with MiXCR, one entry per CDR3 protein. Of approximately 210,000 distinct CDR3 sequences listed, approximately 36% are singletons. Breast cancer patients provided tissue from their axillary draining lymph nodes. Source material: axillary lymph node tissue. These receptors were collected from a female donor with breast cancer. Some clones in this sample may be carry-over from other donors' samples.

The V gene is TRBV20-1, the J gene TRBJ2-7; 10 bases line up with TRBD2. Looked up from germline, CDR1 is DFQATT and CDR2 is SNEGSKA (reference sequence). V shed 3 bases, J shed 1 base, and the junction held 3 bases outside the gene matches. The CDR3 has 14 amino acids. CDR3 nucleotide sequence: TGCAGTGCTAGGTCTAGCGGGGGTTCCTACGAGCAGTACTTC. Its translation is CSARSSGGSYEQYF.

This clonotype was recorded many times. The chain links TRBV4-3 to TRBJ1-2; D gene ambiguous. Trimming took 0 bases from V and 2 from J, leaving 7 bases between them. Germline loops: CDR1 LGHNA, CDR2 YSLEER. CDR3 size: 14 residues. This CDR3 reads CASSQDQVNYGYTF. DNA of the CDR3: TGCGCCAGCAGCCAAGACCAAGTAAACTATGGCTACACCTTC.

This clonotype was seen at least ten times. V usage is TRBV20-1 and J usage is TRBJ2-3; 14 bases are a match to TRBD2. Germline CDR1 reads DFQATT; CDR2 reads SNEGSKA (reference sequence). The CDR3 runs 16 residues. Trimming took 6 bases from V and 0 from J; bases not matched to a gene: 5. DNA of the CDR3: TGCAGTGCGACCGGGACTAGCGGGAGAAGCACAGATACGCAGTATTTT. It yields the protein CSATGTSGRSTDTQYF.

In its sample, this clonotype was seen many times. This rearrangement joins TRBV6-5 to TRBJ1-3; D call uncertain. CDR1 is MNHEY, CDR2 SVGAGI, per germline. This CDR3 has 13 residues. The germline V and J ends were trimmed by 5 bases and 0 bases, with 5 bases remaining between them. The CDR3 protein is CASSTTSGNTIYF. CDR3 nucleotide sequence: TGTGCCAGCAGTACAACCTCTGGAAACACCATATATTTT.

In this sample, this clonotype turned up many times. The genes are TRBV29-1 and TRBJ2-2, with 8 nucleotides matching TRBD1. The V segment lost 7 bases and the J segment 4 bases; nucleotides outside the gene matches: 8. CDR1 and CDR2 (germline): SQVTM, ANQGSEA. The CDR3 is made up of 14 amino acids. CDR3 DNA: TGCAGCGCCACAGGGGGTGCAGTCACCGGGGAGCTGTTTTTT. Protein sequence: CSATGGAVTGELFF.

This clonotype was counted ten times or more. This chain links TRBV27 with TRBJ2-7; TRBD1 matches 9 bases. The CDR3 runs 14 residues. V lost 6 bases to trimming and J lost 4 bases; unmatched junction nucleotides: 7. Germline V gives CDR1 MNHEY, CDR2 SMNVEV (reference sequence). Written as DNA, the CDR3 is TGTGCCAGCAGAAGGGACAGGGACGTTTACGAGCAGTACTTC. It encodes CASRRDRDVYEQYF.

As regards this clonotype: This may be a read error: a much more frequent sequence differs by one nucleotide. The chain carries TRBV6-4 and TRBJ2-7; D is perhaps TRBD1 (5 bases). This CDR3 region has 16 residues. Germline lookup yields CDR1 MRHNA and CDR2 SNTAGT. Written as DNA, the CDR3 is TGTGCCAGCGGTGACCTTGACAGCGATAACTACTACGAGCAGTACTTC. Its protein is CASGDLDSDNYYEQYF.

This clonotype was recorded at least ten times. CDR3: CASSLDRGLNQPQHF. The CDR3 DNA sequence: TGTGCCAGCAGCTTGGACAGGGGGCTTAATCAGCCCCAGCATTTT. V usage is TRBV2 and J usage is TRBJ1-5; 11 bases fit TRBD1. The CDR3 length is 15 residues. J lost 4 bases, V lost 6 bases, and 5 bases had no gene match. Looked up from germline, CDR1 is SNHLY and CDR2 is FYNNEI. The full variable domain, rest sourced from reference TRBV2 and TRBJ1-5, is EPEVTQTPSHQVTQMGQEVILRCVPISNHLYFYWYRQILGQKVEFLVSFYNNEISEKSEIFDDQFSVERPDGSNFTLKIRSTKLEDSAMYFCASSLDRGLNQPQHFGDGTRLSIL.

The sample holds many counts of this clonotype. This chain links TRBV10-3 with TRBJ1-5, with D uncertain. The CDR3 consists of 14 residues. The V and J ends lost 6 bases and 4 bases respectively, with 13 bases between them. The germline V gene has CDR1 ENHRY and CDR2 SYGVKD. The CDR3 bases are TGTGCCATCAGCGCCCAGGACGGGAATCAGCCCCAGCATTTT. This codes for CAISAQDGNQPQHF.

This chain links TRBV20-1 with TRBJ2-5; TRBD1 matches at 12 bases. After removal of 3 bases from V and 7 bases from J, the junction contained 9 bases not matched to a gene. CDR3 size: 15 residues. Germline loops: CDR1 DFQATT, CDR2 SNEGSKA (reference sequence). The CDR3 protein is CSASTGQGARGTQYF. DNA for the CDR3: TGCAGTGCTAGCACGGGACAGGGGGCCCGAGGGACCCAGTACTTC.

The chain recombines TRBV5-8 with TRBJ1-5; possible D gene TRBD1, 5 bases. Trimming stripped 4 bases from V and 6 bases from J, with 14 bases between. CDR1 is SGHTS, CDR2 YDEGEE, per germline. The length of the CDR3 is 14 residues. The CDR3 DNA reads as TGTGCCAGCAGCCTTATGGGGGTCGGTCAGCCCCAGCATTTT. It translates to CASSLMGVGQPQHF.

The CDR3 reads CASSTGDSEKLFF. CDR3 bases: TGCGCCAGCAGCACAGGGGACAGTGAAAAACTGTTTTTT. The chain couples TRBV5-1 to TRBJ1-4; 7 positions match TRBD1. Germline V CDR1 and CDR2: SGHRS, YFSETQ. After removal of 4 bases from V and 7 bases from J, the junction contained 4 bases not matched to a gene. The CDR3 is 13 residues long.

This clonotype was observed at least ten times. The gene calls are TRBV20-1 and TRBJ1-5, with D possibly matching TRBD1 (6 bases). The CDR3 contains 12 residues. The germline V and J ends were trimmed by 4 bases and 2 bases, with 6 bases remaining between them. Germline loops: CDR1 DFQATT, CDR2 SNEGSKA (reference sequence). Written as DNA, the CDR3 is TGCAGTGCTACAGGGGGCAATCAGCCCCAGCATTTT. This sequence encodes CSATGGNQPQHF.

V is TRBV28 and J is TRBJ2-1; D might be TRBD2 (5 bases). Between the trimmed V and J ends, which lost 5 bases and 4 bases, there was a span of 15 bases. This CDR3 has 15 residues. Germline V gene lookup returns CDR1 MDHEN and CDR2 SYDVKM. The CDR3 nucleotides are TGTGCCAGCAGTCTGTCTACTAGTCTATACAATGAGCAGTTCTTC. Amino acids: CASSLSTSLYNEQFF. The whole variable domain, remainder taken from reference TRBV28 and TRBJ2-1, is DVKVTQSSRYLVKRTGEKVFLECVQDMDHENMFWYRQDPGLGLRLIYFSYDVKMKEKGDIPEGYSVSREKKERFSLILESASTNQTSMYLCASSLSTSLYNEQFFGPGTRLTVL.

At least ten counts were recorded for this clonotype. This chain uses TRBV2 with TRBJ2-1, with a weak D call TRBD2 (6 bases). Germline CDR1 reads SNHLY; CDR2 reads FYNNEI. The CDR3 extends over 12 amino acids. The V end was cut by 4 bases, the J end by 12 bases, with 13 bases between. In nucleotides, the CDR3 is TGTGCCAGCAGTGTAAGGCAGGGAGGGCAGTTCTTC. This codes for CASSVRQGGQFF. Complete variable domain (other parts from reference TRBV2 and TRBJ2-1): EPEVTQTPSHQVTQMGQEVILRCVPISNHLYFYWYRQILGQKVEFLVSFYNNEISEKSEIFDDQFSVERPDGSNFTLKIRSTKLEDSAMYFCASSVRQGGQFFGPGTRLTVL.

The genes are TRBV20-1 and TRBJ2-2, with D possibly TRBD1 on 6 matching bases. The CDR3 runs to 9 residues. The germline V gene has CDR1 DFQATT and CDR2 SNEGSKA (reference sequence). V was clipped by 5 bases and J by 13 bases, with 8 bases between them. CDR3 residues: CSASRGLFF. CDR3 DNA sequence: TGCAGTGCTTCCAGGGGGCTGTTTTTT.

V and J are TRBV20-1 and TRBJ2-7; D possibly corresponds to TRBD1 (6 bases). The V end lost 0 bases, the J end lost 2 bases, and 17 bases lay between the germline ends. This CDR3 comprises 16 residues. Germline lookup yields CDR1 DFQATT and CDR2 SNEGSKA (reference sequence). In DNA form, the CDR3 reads TGCAGTGCTAGAGATCCCCAGACAGGAACGGCCTACGAGCAGTACTTC. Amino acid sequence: CSARDPQTGTAYEQYF.

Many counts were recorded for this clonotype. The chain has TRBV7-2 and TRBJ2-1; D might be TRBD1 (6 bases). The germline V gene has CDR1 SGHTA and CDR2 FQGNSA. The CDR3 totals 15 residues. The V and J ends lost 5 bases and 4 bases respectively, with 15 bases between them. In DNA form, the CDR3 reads TGTGCCAGCAGCCGAACCGGGACACGATACAATGAGCAGTTCTTC. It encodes CASSRTGTRYNEQFF.

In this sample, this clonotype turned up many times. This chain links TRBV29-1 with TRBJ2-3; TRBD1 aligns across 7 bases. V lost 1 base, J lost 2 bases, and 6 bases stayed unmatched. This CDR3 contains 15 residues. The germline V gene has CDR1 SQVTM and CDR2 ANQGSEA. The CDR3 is CSVEGTGTDTDTQYF. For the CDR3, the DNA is TGCAGCGTTGAAGGGACCGGGACAGACACAGATACGCAGTATTTT.

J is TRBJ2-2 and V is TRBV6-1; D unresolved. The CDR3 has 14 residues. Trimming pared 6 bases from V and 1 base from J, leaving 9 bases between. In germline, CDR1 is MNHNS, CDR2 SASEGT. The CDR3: CASRPPGNTGELFF. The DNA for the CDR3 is TGTGCCAGCAGACCCCCAGGGAACACCGGGGAGCTGTTTTTT.

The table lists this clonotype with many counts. CDR3: CASSLGQGAGVGELFF. CDR3 coding DNA: TGCGCCAGCAGCTTGGGGCAGGGGGCCGGAGTCGGGGAGCTGTTTTTT. V usage is TRBV5-1 and J usage is TRBJ2-2; 8 bases map to TRBD1. The CDR3 consists of 16 residues. Per the germline V gene, CDR1 is SGHRS and CDR2 is YFSETQ. Trimming at V came to 0 bases and at J to 7 bases, leaving 8 bases not matched to a gene. The whole variable domain, remainder taken from reference TRBV5-1 and TRBJ2-2, is KAGVTQTPRYLIKTRGQQVTLSCSPISGHRSVSWYQQTPGQGLQFLFEYFSETQRNKGNFPGRFSGRQFSNSRSEMNVSTLELGDSALYLCASSLGQGAGVGELFFGEGSRLTVL.

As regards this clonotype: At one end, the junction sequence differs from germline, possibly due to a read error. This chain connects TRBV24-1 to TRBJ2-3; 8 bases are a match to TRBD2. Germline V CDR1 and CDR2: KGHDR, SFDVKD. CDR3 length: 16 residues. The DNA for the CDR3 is TGTGCCACCAGTGGCCCCTCAGCGGGAGCGGTAGATACACAGTATTTT. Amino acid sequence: CATSGPSAGAVDTQYF.

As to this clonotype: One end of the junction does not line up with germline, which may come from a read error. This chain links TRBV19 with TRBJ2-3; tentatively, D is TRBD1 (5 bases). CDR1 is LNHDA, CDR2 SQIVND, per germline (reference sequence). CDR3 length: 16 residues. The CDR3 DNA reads TGTGCCAGTAGTGTAGAAGGGAAGGGGAGCACAGATACGCAGTATTTT. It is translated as CASSVEGKGSTDTQYF.

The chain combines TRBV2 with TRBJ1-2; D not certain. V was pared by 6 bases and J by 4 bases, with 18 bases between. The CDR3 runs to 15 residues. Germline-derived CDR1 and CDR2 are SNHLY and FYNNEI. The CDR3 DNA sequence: TGTGCCAGCAGACCCAACGCAGCAGGCTCCTATGGCTACACCTTC. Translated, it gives CASRPNAAGSYGYTF.

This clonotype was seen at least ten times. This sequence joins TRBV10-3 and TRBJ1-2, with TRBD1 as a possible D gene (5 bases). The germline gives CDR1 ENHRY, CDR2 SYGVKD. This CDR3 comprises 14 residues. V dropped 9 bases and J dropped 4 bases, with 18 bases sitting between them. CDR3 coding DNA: TGTGCCATAAGCGTAGGACAATCCCCCTATGGCTACACCTTC. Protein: CAISVGQSPYGYTF.

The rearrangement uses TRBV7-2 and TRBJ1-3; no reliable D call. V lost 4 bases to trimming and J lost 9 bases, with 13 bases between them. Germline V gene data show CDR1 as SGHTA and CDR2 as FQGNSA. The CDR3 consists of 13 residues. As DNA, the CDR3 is TGTGCCAGCAGCTCCATTAATCGCAGCACCATATATTTT. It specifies CASSSINRSTIYF.

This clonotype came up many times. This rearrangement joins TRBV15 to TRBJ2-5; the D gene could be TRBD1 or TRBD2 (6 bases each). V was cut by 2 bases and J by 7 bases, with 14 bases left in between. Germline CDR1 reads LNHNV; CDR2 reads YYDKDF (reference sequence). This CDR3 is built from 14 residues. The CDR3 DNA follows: TGTGCCACCAGCAGATTCGGACCGGGGGCGACCCAGTACTTC. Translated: CATSRFGPGATQYF.

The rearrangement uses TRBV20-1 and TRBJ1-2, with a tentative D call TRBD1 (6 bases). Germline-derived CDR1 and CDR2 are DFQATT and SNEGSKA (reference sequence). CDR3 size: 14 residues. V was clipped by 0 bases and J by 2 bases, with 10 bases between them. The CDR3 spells CSARELRGNYGYTF. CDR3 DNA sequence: TGCAGTGCTAGAGAGCTCAGGGGAAACTATGGCTACACCTTC.